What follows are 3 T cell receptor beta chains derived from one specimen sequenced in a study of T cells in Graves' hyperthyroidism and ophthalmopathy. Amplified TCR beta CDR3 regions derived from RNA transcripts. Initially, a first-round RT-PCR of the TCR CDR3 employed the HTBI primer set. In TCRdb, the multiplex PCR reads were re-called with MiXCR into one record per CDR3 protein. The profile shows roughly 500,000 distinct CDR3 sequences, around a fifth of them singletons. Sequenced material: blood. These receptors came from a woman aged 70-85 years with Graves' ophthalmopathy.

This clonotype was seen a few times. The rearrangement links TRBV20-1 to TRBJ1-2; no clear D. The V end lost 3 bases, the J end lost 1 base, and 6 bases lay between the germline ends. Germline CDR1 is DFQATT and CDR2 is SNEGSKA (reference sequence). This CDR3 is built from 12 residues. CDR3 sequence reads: CSASSHNYGYTF. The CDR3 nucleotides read TGCAGTGCTAGTAGTCATAACTATGGCTACACCTTC.

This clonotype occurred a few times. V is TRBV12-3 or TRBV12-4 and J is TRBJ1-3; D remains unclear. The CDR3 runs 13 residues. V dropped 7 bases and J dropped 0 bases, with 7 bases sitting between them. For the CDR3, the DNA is TGTGCCAGCACTATAACCTCTGGAAACACCATATATTTT. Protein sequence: CASTITSGNTIYF.

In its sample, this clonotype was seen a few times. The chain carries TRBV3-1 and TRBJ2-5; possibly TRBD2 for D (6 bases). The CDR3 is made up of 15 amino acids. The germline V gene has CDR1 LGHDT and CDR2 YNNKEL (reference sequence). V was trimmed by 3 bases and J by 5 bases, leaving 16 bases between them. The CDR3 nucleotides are TGTGCCAGCAGCCAGGTTAGCGGTCCCAGGGAGACCCAGTACTTC. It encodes CASSQVSGPRETQYF.